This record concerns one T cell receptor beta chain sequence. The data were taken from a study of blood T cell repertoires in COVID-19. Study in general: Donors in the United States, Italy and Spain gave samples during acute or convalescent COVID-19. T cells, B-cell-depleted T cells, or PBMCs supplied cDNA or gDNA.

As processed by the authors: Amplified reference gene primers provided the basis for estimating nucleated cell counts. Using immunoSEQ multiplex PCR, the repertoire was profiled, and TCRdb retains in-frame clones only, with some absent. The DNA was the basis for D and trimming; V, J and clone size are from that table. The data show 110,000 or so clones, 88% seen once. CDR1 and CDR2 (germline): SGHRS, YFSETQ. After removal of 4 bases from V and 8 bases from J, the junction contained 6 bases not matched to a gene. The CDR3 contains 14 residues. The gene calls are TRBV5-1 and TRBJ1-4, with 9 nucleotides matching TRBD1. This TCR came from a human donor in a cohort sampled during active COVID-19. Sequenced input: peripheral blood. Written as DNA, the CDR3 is TGCGCCAGCAGCCCACAGGGGGCGAAAGAAAAACTGTTTTTT. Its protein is CASSPQGAKEKLFF.